Listed below are T cell receptor beta chains from one sample, sequenced in a study of beta chain features in type 1 diabetes. Assay: immunoSEQ multiplex PCR; the TCRdb copy retains only in-frame clones and omits some. This sample carries roughly 170,000 clones, about an eighth of them seen once, and the ten largest clones take 0.55% to 0.8%. The sample was central memory CD4+ T cells from blood. Source of these receptors: a young woman in good health. The CDR3 runs from the conserved cysteine through the conserved F or W. D genes are given only for firm matches. Expanded clones are given a class, and other clones once, few, many or no size at all.

CDR3 protein,CDR3 DNA,clone size,D gene,V gene,J gene
CASRSSAGMYEQFF,TGTGCCAGCAGATCGTCGGCAGGGATGTATGAGCAGTTCTTC,few,.,TRBV28,TRBJ2-1
CATAERLSNQPQHF,TGTGCCACGGCGGAGAGGCTTAGCAATCAGCCCCAGCATTTT,few,.,TRBV27,TRBJ1-5
CASSQDPSGRGNEQFF,TGCGCCAGCAGCCAAGACCCTAGCGGGAGGGGGAATGAGCAGTTCTTC,few,TRBD2,TRBV4-1,TRBJ2-1
CASSRLAGQKTGELFF,TGCGCCAGCAGTAGACTAGCGGGGCAAAAGACTGGGGAGCTGTTTTTT,few,TRBD2,TRBV5-1,TRBJ2-2
CASSQKYEVSVTLGSGANVLTF,TGCGCCAGCAGCCAAAAGTATGAGGTGTCGGTTACACTGGGCTCTGGGGCCAACGTCCTGACTTTC,few,.,TRBV4-3,TRBJ2-6
CASAGGLAGTYEQYF,TGTGCCAGCGCGGGGGGACTAGCGGGGACCTACGAGCAGTACTTC,.,TRBD2,TRBV7-2,TRBJ2-7
CASNMGSTTYEQYF,TGTGCCAGCAACATGGGCTCCACGACCTACGAGCAGTACTTC,.,.,TRBV6-5,TRBJ2-7
CASSQDMDRDGYTF,TGTGCCAGCAGCCAAGATATGGACAGGGATGGCTACACCTTC,.,TRBD1,TRBV4-2,TRBJ1-2
CASSQGTSMSGEQFF,TGCGCCAGCAGCCAAGGGACTAGCATGTCGGGTGAGCAGTTCTTC,.,TRBD2,TRBV5-1,TRBJ2-1
CASSRRTGVTGELFF,TGTGCCAGCAGCCGGCGGACAGGTGTAACCGGGGAGCTGTTTTTT,.,TRBD1,TRBV7-2,TRBJ2-2
CASSPPLNGEQFF,TGTGCCAGCTCACCCCCACTTAACGGTGAGCAGTTCTTC,.,.,TRBV18,TRBJ2-1
CASSPPGTGALYGYTF,TGTGCCAGCAGTCCCCCCGGGACAGGGGCACTATATGGCTACACCTTC,few,TRBD1,TRBV28,TRBJ1-2
CAWSRGGFPTNTEAFF,TGTGCCTGGAGCCGGGGGGGGTTCCCAACGAACACTGAAGCTTTCTTT,.,.,TRBV30,TRBJ1-1
CASGPSQDQETQYF,TGCGCCAGCGGCCCTTCACAGGACCAAGAGACCCAGTACTTC,few,.,TRBV5-1,TRBJ2-5